The source of this T cell receptor beta chain is a study of blood T cell repertoires in COVID-19. The overall study: The origin of the acute and convalescent COVID-19 samples was the United States, Italy and Spain. PBMCs, B-cell-depleted T cells, or T cells were the source of the cDNA or gDNA that made up the material.

Generated by immunoSEQ multiplex PCR, the TCRdb table keeps only in-frame clones and is missing some. Among approximately 360,000 clones listed, around 89% were seen once. Germline assignment: CDR1 LGHNA and CDR2 YSLEER. The CDR3 is 15 amino acids. V shed 0 bases and J 3 bases; nucleotides not matched to a gene: 1. This TCR derives from a man aged 18 to 30 with active or convalescent COVID-19. The chain combines TRBV4-3 with TRBJ2-1; 8 bases map to TRBD1. Sequenced: peripheral blood. The CDR3 DNA reads TGCGCCAGCAGCCAAGAACAGGGGGACTACAATGAGCAGTTCTTC. It yields the protein CASSQEQGDYNEQFF.